This T cell receptor beta chain was documented in a study of CD8+CD57+ T cells in acquired aplastic anemia. Study results and caveats: CD8+ Simpson's diversity showed no significant patient-control difference.

Comment on this clonotype: Its matching antigen is unknown.

The use of genomic DNA as template underpinned the TCR beta VDJ and CDR3 profiling. TCRdb re-called the reads with MiXCR, one entry per CDR3 protein. Of fewer than 150,000 distinct CDR3 sequences in the sample, around 50% were seen once. From germline, CDR1 is SGDLS and CDR2 YYNGEE. The junction had 6 bases not matched to a gene; V was cut back by 0 bases and J by 7 bases. The CDR3 totals 15 residues. The sequenced sample consisted of sorted CD4+, CD8+, or CD8+CD57+ T cells (not recorded which) from PBMCs. The chain recombines TRBV9 with TRBJ1-3; 8 bases are shared with TRBD1. The TCR comes from a human donor in good health, serving as a control. The chain's CDR3 is CASSVGTGTGNTIYF. CDR3 DNA: TGTGCCAGCAGCGTAGGGACAGGGACGGGCAACACCATATATTTT.